A few counts support the clone carrying this TCR beta chain. The antigen remains undetermined. The CDR3 covers 15 residues. Trimming took 5 bases from V and 5 from J; bases not matched to a gene: 7. These data are taken from a study of CD8+ T cells in alopecia areata. On the study more broadly: Severity among treated patients was scored by the percentage of scalp area affected. The study's findings and limits: Tofacitinib significantly decreased scalp clonality and expanded CD8+ clones among top 100.

Treatment: oral pan-JAK inhibitor, 5-10 mg twice daily. Reverse transcription of extracted RNA yielded cDNA, which provided the sequencing template. Here immunoSEQ multiplex PCR was the method, and the copy in TCRdb shows in-frame clones only, minus some. The sample records around 270,000 clones, about three fifths being singletons. The chain combines TRBV23-1 with TRBJ2-1; 9 bases align to TRBD2. Being an ORF, TRBV23-1 has a function that is uncertain. Sequencing was performed on CD4+ T cells sorted from blood, taken at week 24, from a patient treated with tofacitinib. The receptor was isolated from a human donor with alopecia areata. CDR3 in amino acids: CASSGRASGNNEQFF. CDR3 nucleotide sequence: TGCGCCAGCAGTGGGAGGGCTAGCGGGAACAATGAGCAGTTCTTC.